Below are 29 T cell receptor beta chains sequenced from a single sample in a study of T cells in Graves' hyperthyroidism and ophthalmopathy. TCR beta CDR3 region amplification was performed from RNA transcripts. The HTBI primer set served for first-round RT-PCR of the TCR CDR3. TCRdb redid the calling of the multiplex PCR reads with MiXCR, one entry per CDR3 protein. This repertoire shows about 360,000 distinct CDR3 sequences, about 13% found once; its top ten account for around 9.2%. The sequencing sample was made of blood. The receptors come from a woman aged 18-35 years with Graves' hyperthyroidism.

This chain joins TRBV19 and TRBJ2-3, with 8 bases aligning to TRBD1. This CDR3 region has 16 residues. V trimming: 6 bases; J trimming: 1 base; junction bases outside the gene matches: 9. Germline assignment: CDR1 LNHDA and CDR2 SQIVND (reference sequence). The CDR3 DNA follows: TGTGCCAGTAGCCCCGGGACAGGTTTTGGCACAGATACGCAGTATTTT. Its protein is CASSPGTGFGTDTQYF.

The table lists this clonotype with many counts. V usage is TRBV6-2 or TRBV6-3 and J usage is TRBJ1-5, with D perhaps TRBD1 (6 bases). Trimming stripped 6 bases from V and 7 bases from J, with 16 bases between. The V gene's germline CDR1 is MNHEY and CDR2 SVGEGT. This CDR3 region has 14 residues. This CDR3 reads CASRRQDSYQPQHF. In nucleotides, the CDR3 is TGTGCCAGCAGGAGACAGGATAGCTACCAGCCCCAGCATTTT.

This chain connects TRBV19 to TRBJ2-2; TRBD2 aligns across 7 bases. The germline gives CDR1 LNHDA, CDR2 SQIVND (reference sequence). J lost 3 bases, V lost 4 bases, and 8 bases had no gene match. The CDR3 sequence is 16 residues long. The CDR3 here is CASSRSQRGYTGELFF. DNA for the CDR3: TGTGCCAGTAGTAGATCTCAGCGGGGTTACACCGGGGAGCTGTTTTTT.

In this sample, this clonotype turned up many times. This sequence joins TRBV28 and TRBJ1-2; D uncertain. The V end was cut by 5 bases, the J end by 7 bases, with 23 bases between. Germline-derived CDR1 and CDR2 are MDHEN and SYDVKM. The CDR3 is 16 residues long. The CDR3 coding sequence is TGTGCCAGCAGTCCCCACCCGGGTGAACGAAACGCTGGCTACACCTTC. Protein sequence: CASSPHPGERNAGYTF.

This clonotype was observed a few times. The chain has TRBV9 and TRBJ2-2; 10 nucleotides line up with TRBD2. Germline assignment: CDR1 SGDLS and CDR2 YYNGEE. The ends lost 2 bases at V and 5 bases at J; junction bases unmatched: 6. The CDR3 length is 16 residues. The CDR3 sequence: CASSVVAGGETGELFF. CDR3 sequence (DNA): TGTGCCAGCAGCGTGGTAGCGGGAGGAGAGACCGGGGAGCTGTTTTTT.

The chain joins TRBV27 to TRBJ1-1, with a possible D match to TRBD1 (6 bases). V lost 8 bases and J lost 3, with 16 bases in between. Germline CDR1 and CDR2: MNHEY and SMNVEV (reference sequence). The length of the CDR3 is 14 residues. CDR3 nucleotide sequence: TGTGCCAGCGGACATCAGGGGAAGGACACTGAAGCTTTCTTT. Its translation is CASGHQGKDTEAFF.

This clonotype was counted ten times or more. The rearrangement uses TRBV28 and TRBJ2-7; 13 bases match TRBD2. Germline loops: CDR1 MDHEN, CDR2 SYDVKM. The ends lost 6 bases at V and 2 bases at J; junction bases unmatched: 16. CDR3 length: 19 residues. CDR3 loop: CASSPRTSGGPARPYEQYF. The CDR3 coding sequence is TGTGCCAGCAGCCCCAGGACTAGCGGGGGCCCTGCCCGACCCTACGAGCAGTACTTC.

The chain couples TRBV12-3 or TRBV12-4 to TRBJ2-5; 9 positions match TRBD1. The CDR3 has 16 residues. V shed 6 bases and J 2 bases; nucleotides not matched to a gene: 10. The CDR3 region is CASSPNRGRLQETQYF. The DNA of the CDR3 is TGTGCCAGCAGCCCTAACAGGGGGCGCTTGCAAGAGACCCAGTACTTC.

The sample holds a few counts of this clonotype. This chain connects TRBV5-1 to TRBJ2-7; D is perhaps TRBD1 or TRBD2 (7 bases each). Germline loops: CDR1 SGHRS, CDR2 YFSETQ. This CDR3 comprises 17 residues. The ends were cut back, 0 bases at V and 0 bases at J, with 16 bases in the middle. CDR3 DNA sequence: TGCGCCAGCAGCTTGGAGGGAGGGGGCGAGTACTCCTACGAGCAGTACTTC. Its translation: CASSLEGGGEYSYEQYF.

This clonotype was detected ten times or more. This chain joins TRBV28 and TRBJ1-6; the D is unclear. Per the germline V gene, CDR1 is MDHEN and CDR2 is SYDVKM. Trimming stripped 6 bases from V and 12 bases from J, with 15 bases between. CDR3 length: 13 residues. The CDR3 DNA reads as TGTGCCAGCAGCCCTATTCGACACTTACCCCTCCACTTT. It codes for CASSPIRHLPLHF.

In this sample, this clonotype turned up a few times. The V call is TRBV6-1, the J call TRBJ1-6; D might be TRBD1 (5 bases). CDR3 length: 13 residues. Germline V lookup: CDR1 MNHNS, CDR2 SASEGT. V was clipped by 7 bases and J by 7 bases, with 11 bases between them. This CDR3 is CASTHGGNSPLHF. DNA for the CDR3: TGTGCCAGCACCCACGGGGGGAATTCACCCCTCCACTTT.

Ten or more counts support this clonotype. J is TRBJ1-2 and V is TRBV28; tentatively, D is TRBD1 (6 bases). Germline loops: CDR1 MDHEN, CDR2 SYDVKM. The CDR3 consists of 13 residues. Trimming stripped 3 bases from V and 8 bases from J, with 13 bases between. The chain's CDR3 is CASSFTQGEGYTF. The CDR3 region has the DNA TGTGCCAGCAGTTTTACACAGGGTGAGGGCTACACCTTC.

Concerning this clonotype: The junction and the germline gene differ at one end; a read error may be behind it. V and J are TRBV29-1 and TRBJ2-5; perhaps TRBD2 as D (5 bases). CDR3 size: 14 residues. In germline, CDR1 is SQVTM, CDR2 ANQGSEA. The CDR3 reads CSVDRWEYQKTQYF. DNA of the CDR3: TGCAGCGTTGATAGATGGGAGTACCAAAAGACCCAGTACTTC.

This clonotype has a count of ten or more. The chain links TRBV27 to TRBJ1-1, with unresolved D. Trimming left V 2 bases short and J 0 bases short, with 7 bases between. Germline CDR1 reads MNHEY; CDR2 reads SMNVEV (reference sequence). The CDR3 contains 14 residues. CDR3 loop: CASSLQAMNTEAFF. The CDR3 DNA sequence: TGTGCCAGCAGTTTACAGGCGATGAACACTGAAGCTTTCTTT.

This clonotype was recorded a few times. This could be a read error, since a much larger clone is one nucleotide away. This chain uses TRBV28 with TRBJ1-4, with no clear D. V was shortened by 8 bases and J by 7 bases, with 14 bases between the two germline ends. Germline V gene data show CDR1 as MDHEN and CDR2 as SYDVKM. The CDR3 is 13 residues long. The CDR3 nucleotides are TGTGCCAGCCAAAGGCAGAGCCGTGAAAAACTGTTTTTT. The encoded protein is CASQRQSREKLFF.

This clonotype has ten or more counts. The chain carries TRBV28 and TRBJ2-2; 10 positions agree with TRBD2. Germline CDR1 MDHEN, CDR2 SYDVKM. This CDR3 contains 15 residues. J lost 7 bases, V lost 7 bases, and 9 bases had no gene match. The CDR3 sequence is CASIRSGGEIGELFF. In DNA, the CDR3 is TGTGCCAGCATAAGAAGCGGGGGGGAGATCGGGGAGCTGTTTTTT.

The chain uses TRBV19 and TRBJ2-3, with no clear D. This CDR3 is built from 11 residues. Germline V gene data show CDR1 as LNHDA and CDR2 as SQIVND (reference sequence). V was clipped by 2 bases and J by 6 bases, with 3 bases between them. In nucleotides, the CDR3 is TGTGCCAGTAGTATAAAGGATACGCAGTATTTT. It encodes CASSIKDTQYF. Complete variable domain (other parts from reference TRBV19 and TRBJ2-3): DGGITQSPKYLFRKEGQNVTLSCEQNLNHDAMYWYRQDPGQGLRLIYYSQIVNDFQKGDIAEGYSVSREKKESFPLTVTSAQKNPTAFYLCASSIKDTQYFGPGTRLTVL.

The table lists this clonotype with many counts. This rearrangement joins TRBV12-3 or TRBV12-4 to TRBJ1-5; 7 bases agree with TRBD1. V was pared by 4 bases and J by 5 bases, with 11 bases of the junction left unmatched. The CDR3 extends over 16 amino acids. The CDR3 DNA reads TGTGCCAGCAGTTCTGAGGAGGGGGCGGCTCATCAGCCCCAGCATTTT. Translating gives CASSSEEGAAHQPQHF.

The CDR3 sequence: CASSDRQGGAGELFF. CDR3 in DNA: TGTGCCAGCAGCGACCGACAGGGAGGGGCCGGGGAGCTGTTTTTT. The V gene is TRBV13, the J gene TRBJ2-2; possibly TRBD1 or TRBD2 for D (7 bases each). Trimming left V 5 bases short and J 6 bases short, with 16 bases between. Germline assignment: CDR1 PRHDT and CDR2 FYEKMQ (reference sequence). This CDR3 spans 15 amino acids.

At least ten counts were recorded for this clonotype. The rearrangement uses TRBV18 and TRBJ2-2; tentatively, D is TRBD2 (5 bases). Germline V gene lookup returns CDR1 KGHSH and CDR2 LQKENI. There are 16 residues in the CDR3. Trimming pared 5 bases from V and 0 bases from J, leaving 13 bases between. CDR3 DNA sequence: TGTGCCAGCTCAGCACGGGGAAATACGAACACCGGGGAGCTGTTTTTT. Its translation: CASSARGNTNTGELFF.

The chain links TRBV4-1 to TRBJ1-4; D not certain. V lost 0 bases and J lost 7, with 9 bases in between. There are 14 residues in the CDR3. Germline loops: CDR1 MGHRA, CDR2 YSYEKL. CDR3 nucleotides: TGCGCCAGCAGCCAAGAAGGGTACCGTGAAAAACTGTTTTTT. Amino acid sequence: CASSQEGYREKLFF.

This clonotype showed up many times. The CDR3 DNA sequence: TGTGCCAGCAGCGTCACTAGCGGGAGGGCCTACGAGCAGTACTTC. The encoded protein is CASSVTSGRAYEQYF. This chain links TRBV13 with TRBJ2-7; 13 bases are shared with TRBD2. With 5 bases clipped from V and 2 bases from J, the junction kept 3 bases outside the gene matches. CDR1 is PRHDT, CDR2 FYEKMQ, per germline (reference sequence). The CDR3 covers 15 residues.

The CDR3 spells CASSEYDRMNTEAFF. The CDR3 nucleotides are TGTGCCAGCAGCGAGTATGACAGGATGAACACTGAAGCTTTCTTT. The chain recombines TRBV7-9 with TRBJ1-1, with TRBD1 as a possible D gene (6 bases). V lost 5 bases to trimming and J lost 0 bases, with 13 bases between them. The CDR3 runs 15 residues. Germline V gene data show CDR1 as SEHNR and CDR2 as FQNEAQ (reference sequence).

On this clonotype: A read error may explain this, as a much larger clone is one base away. The rearrangement links TRBV20-1 to TRBJ1-4; 9 bases match TRBD1. V shed 5 bases and J 6 bases; nucleotides not matched to a gene: 4. CDR1 is DFQATT, CDR2 SNEGSKA, per germline (reference sequence). The CDR3 loop spans 13 amino acids. The CDR3 DNA follows: TGCAGTGCTGGCGGACAGGGGTATGAAAAACTGTTTTTT. Translated, it gives CSAGGQGYEKLFF.

This clonotype was picked up many times. The chain is built from TRBV2 and TRBJ2-1; D is uncertain. The V gene's germline CDR1 is SNHLY and CDR2 FYNNEI. CDR3 length: 15 amino acids. With 0 bases removed from V and 2 bases from J, the gap between germline ends came to 8 bases. CDR3 coding DNA: TGTGCCAGCAGTGAAGCGCTTTTAGCCTACAATGAGCAGTTCTTC. Translating gives CASSEALLAYNEQFF.

This clonotype was observed at least ten times. The chain is built from TRBV3-1 and TRBJ2-7, with 8 positions matching TRBD2. The CDR3 spans 15 residues. Unmatched junction bases numbered 12, after V lost 4 bases and J lost 7 bases. Germline values: CDR1 LGHDT, CDR2 YNNKEL (reference sequence). CDR3 sequence: CASSPSFGRAREQYF. Written as DNA, the CDR3 is TGTGCCAGCAGCCCTTCCTTCGGGAGGGCTAGAGAGCAGTACTTC.

This clonotype has a count of ten or more. V is TRBV7-2 and J is TRBJ2-3; D is unclear. The CDR3 totals 12 residues. CDR1 is SGHTA and CDR2 is FQGNSA in the germline V gene. With 4 bases removed from V and 1 base from J, the gap between germline ends came to 3 bases. The CDR3 is CASSSRTDTQYF. For the CDR3, the DNA is TGTGCCAGCAGCTCCCGCACAGATACGCAGTATTTT.

V and J are TRBV7-2 and TRBJ2-3, with 10 positions matching TRBD1. J lost 5 bases, V lost 4 bases, and 9 bases had no gene match. Germline CDR1 SGHTA, CDR2 FQGNSA. The CDR3 extends over 16 amino acids. The CDR3 DNA is TGTGCCAGCAGCTCGCCGGGACAGGGGATGGAAGATACGCAGTATTTT. It encodes CASSSPGQGMEDTQYF.

This clonotype was recorded at least ten times. V gene TRBV7-9 combines with J gene TRBJ2-5; TRBD2 matches at 15 bases. Losses at the gene ends were 5 bases for V and 0 bases for J; bases not matched to a gene: 13. This CDR3 is 20 amino acids long. Germline CDR1 is SEHNR and CDR2 is FQNEAQ (reference sequence). CDR3 DNA sequence: TGTGCCAGCAGCCCCCTCATAGGACTAGCGGGAGGGAAGTACCAAGAGACCCAGTACTTC. Its translation is CASSPLIGLAGGKYQETQYF.